This T cell receptor (beta chain) comes out of a study of CD8 T cells in ankylosing spondylitis. Study-wide results and caveats: A motif of under ten highly homologous TCR beta variants was seen as apparently characteristic of ankylosing spondylitis blood.

TCRdb re-called the 5' RACE reads with MiXCR, one entry per CDR3 protein. In the table there are 800,000 to 900,000 distinct CDR3 sequences, around 11% of which are singletons. This clonotype occurred a few times. Its antigen is undetermined. This TCR was sampled from a male donor with ankylosing spondylitis. Sequencing input: blood, either unsorted or a sorted T cell fraction (not recorded which).

CDR3 in amino acids: CASSKRTGRLNYGYTF. The CDR3, as DNA: TGTGCCAGCAGTAAAAGGACAGGGAGACTTAACTATGGCTACACCTTC. The chain carries TRBV12-3 or TRBV12-4 and TRBJ1-2; 8 bases are shared with TRBD1. Trimming cost V 5 bases and J 1 base; bases outside gene matches: 9. This CDR3 has 16 residues.